These T cell receptor beta chains were read from a single sample in a study of metastatic and nonmetastatic thyroid tumors. TCRdb used MiXCR to call clones anew from the PCR reads. The table shows tens of thousands of clones, with approximately 10% occurring only once. Input material: blood. The receptors derive from a female donor with papillary thyroid cancer or a benign thyroid nodule (not recorded which). Some clones in this sample may be carry-over from other donors' samples. The CDR3 runs from the conserved cysteine through the conserved F or W. A D gene is named only where the DNA matches it firmly. The size entry is marked missing in some rows and otherwise reads once, few, many or a size class.

.,CASSSGGLHYEQYF,.,many,TRBJ2-7,TRBV19
TGCGCCAGCTCACAAACGGCCCAAAATTCACCCCTCCACTTT,CASSQTAQNSPLHF,.,.,TRBJ1-6,TRBV4-1
TGTGCCAGCAGTCCCGGGACAGGGGGCGCCTTGCAGTACTTC,CASSPGTGGALQYF,TRBD1,many,TRBJ2-7,TRBV12-3/TRBV12-4
TGTGCCAGCAGTTCTTTAGTGTTACCTCCCTACGAGCAGTACTTC,CASSSLVLPPYEQYF,.,.,TRBJ2-7,TRBV27
TGCAGTGCTAGAGATCGCGGTTCGGGACCCCCTCTTTCACCCCTCCACTTT,CSARDRGSGPPLSPLHF,.,many,TRBJ1-6,TRBV20-1
TGCGCCAGCAGCCTCAAGGGGGGCCAAGAGACCCAGTACTTC,CASSLKGGQETQYF,.,many,TRBJ2-5,TRBV4-1
TGTGCCACCAGTGACCGAGCGGGAGTAGATGAGCAGTTCTTC,CATSDRAGVDEQFF,TRBD2,many,TRBJ2-1,TRBV24-1
TGTGCCAGCAAACTAGCGGGAGGCGACGAGCAGTACTTC,CASKLAGGDEQYF,TRBD2,many,TRBJ2-7,TRBV13
TGCGCCAGCAGCCAAGAGAGGTACAGGGAGGTTGAGACCCAGTACTTC,CASSQERYREVETQYF,.,many,TRBJ2-5,TRBV4-1
TGTGCCAGCAGCGGTTCCGGGACTAGCGGGACCTACGAGCAGTACTTC,CASSGSGTSGTYEQYF,TRBD2,.,TRBJ2-7,TRBV6-1
TGTGCCAGCAGTGCTAGCCGGGAGGGGCAGGACGAGCAGTACTTC,CASSASREGQDEQYF,TRBD2,medium-sized,TRBJ2-7,TRBV28
TGCAGTGCTAGTGGGGGACAGAATAGCAATCAGCCCCAGCATTTT,CSASGGQNSNQPQHF,TRBD1,many,TRBJ1-5,TRBV20-1
TGCAGTGCTAGGGACAGGGTGGAGGTAGATACGCAGTATTTT,CSARDRVEVDTQYF,TRBD1,many,TRBJ2-3,TRBV20-1
TGTGCCAGCAGTTTATCGGGAGGGAACACTGAAGCTTTCTTT,CASSLSGGNTEAFF,.,many,TRBJ1-1,TRBV27
TGCGCCAGCACGGGACACCTTAATGAAAAACTGTTTTTT,CASTGHLNEKLFF,.,.,TRBJ1-4,TRBV10-2
TGTGCCAGCAGCTTGAATGCCGGGGTAGGGGATCAGCCCCAGCATTTT,CASSLNAGVGDQPQHF,.,many,TRBJ1-5,TRBV4-2
TGTGCCAGCAGTTACAGGCTAGCGGGAGCCGAGCAGTACTTC,CASSYRLAGAEQYF,TRBD2,medium-sized,TRBJ2-7,TRBV6-5
TGTGCCAGTAGTATCTGGGCGGGAGGTGGCACAGATACGCAGTATTTT,CASSIWAGGGTDTQYF,TRBD2,many,TRBJ2-3,TRBV19
TGTGCCAGCAGTGGAGCGTGGGGGGCTCGCAATCAGCCCCAGCATTTT,CASSGAWGARNQPQHF,.,few,TRBJ1-5,TRBV6-1
TGTGCCAGCAGTTCCGGGACTAGCCTGGGGGAGCAGTACTTC,CASSSGTSLGEQYF,TRBD2,medium-sized,TRBJ2-7,TRBV27
TGTGCCAGCAGCTCCCGCTGGCTAGCGGCCCTTACAGATACGCAGTATTTT,CASSSRWLAALTDTQYF,TRBD2,many,TRBJ2-3,TRBV11-3
TGTGCCAGCAGCCCGGGGACTGAATACAATGAGCAGTTCTTC,CASSPGTEYNEQFF,.,few,TRBJ2-1,TRBV7-3
TGTGCCAGTAGACCCTCCGATTGGGTTCTCTATGGCTACACCTTC,CASRPSDWVLYGYTF,.,.,TRBJ1-2,TRBV19
TGTGCCAGCAGCTTCGGACAGGGGAATTCACCCCTCCACTTT,CASSFGQGNSPLHF,TRBD1,many,TRBJ1-6,TRBV5-6
TGTGCCAGCAGTTCACCGACAGGGAGAGTTCAGCCCCAGCATTTT,CASSSPTGRVQPQHF,TRBD1,many,TRBJ1-5,TRBV28
TGCAGTGCTAGAGTCCTAGCGGGGGCGAGAGAGACCCAGTACTTC,CSARVLAGARETQYF,TRBD2,many,TRBJ2-5,TRBV20-1
TGCGCCAGCAGGCGGGGGGGGACAGGGGATTCACCCCTCCACTTT,CASRRGGTGDSPLHF,TRBD1,many,TRBJ1-6,TRBV10-1
TGTGCCATCACGGTCGGCGACAGCTACAACACAGATACGCAGTATTTT,CAITVGDSYNTDTQYF,.,many,TRBJ2-3,TRBV10-3
TGTGCCAGCAGTTCGAGCGGGAGCGGGTCAGATACGCAGTATTTT,CASSSSGSGSDTQYF,TRBD2,few,TRBJ2-3,TRBV28
TGTGCCAGCAGCTATTATGGGGAAGCGAGCACAGATACGCAGTATTTT,CASSYYGEASTDTQYF,.,many,TRBJ2-3,TRBV11-2
TGTGCCTGGAGTGTAACGGTCACTGAAGCTTTCTTT,CAWSVTVTEAFF,.,many,TRBJ1-1,TRBV30
TGTGCCAGCTTCTTATGGAGGGGTAACTTCTACAATGAGCAGTTCTTC,CASFLWRGNFYNEQFF,.,.,TRBJ2-1,TRBV6-8
TGCGCCAGCAGTCCATCGTTGGAGGGCCGTGAAGCTTTCTTT,CASSPSLEGREAFF,.,many,TRBJ1-1,TRBV10-1
TGTGCCAGCAGCTCGACCCCGGGACGTTCACACTTC,CASSSTPGRSHF,.,medium-sized,TRBJ2-7,TRBV6-1
TGTGCCAGCAGCAGTGGACAGGGGCGACTATACTACAATGAGCAGTTCTTC,CASSSGQGRLYYNEQFF,TRBD1,.,TRBJ2-1,TRBV6-5